This T cell receptor beta chain was obtained from a study of tumor-infiltrating lymphocytes in primary liver carcinoma. Study outcomes and limitations: Significantly greater top-250-clone fractions characterized tumors relative to blood (p = 0.039). Compared with tumor region pairs, tumor-adjacent and tumor-blood pairs overlapped less.

Unsorted whole blood supplied the RNA, and germline DNA was extracted too. This clonotype was found a few times. Its target is not known. Starting from 500 ng of total RNA, TCR beta cDNA was produced with a primer in the constant region. TCR beta libraries came from three nested multiplex PCR rounds using slightly modified ARM-PCR. A C-beta reverse primer and TRBV1-TRBV30 forward primers served in each of the first two PCR rounds, at approximately 10 cycles apiece. MiXCR was run by TCRdb on the multiplex PCR reads, yielding one entry per CDR3 protein. The sample has around 170,000 distinct CDR3 sequences, roughly three fifths seen once; the top ten hold around three quarters. V was pared by 7 bases and J by 0 bases, with 10 bases of the junction left unmatched. Germline V lookup: CDR1 SQVTM, CDR2 ANQGSEA. This CDR3 has 16 residues.

V is TRBV29-1 and J is TRBJ2-7; 12 nucleotides agree with TRBD2. Input material: peripheral blood. This sequence was found in a man aged 35-49 years with primary liver carcinoma and hepatitis B virus infection. Written as DNA, the CDR3 is TGCAGCGCTCTGGGACTAGCGGGCTCTAGCTCCTACGAGCAGTACTTC. Translation: CSALGLAGSSSYEQYF.